A single sample gave rise to the 3 T cell receptor beta chains below, sequenced in a study of PD-1 blockade in classical Hodgkin lymphoma. Every patient had relapsed following autologous stem cell transplantation, and cohorts differed in brentuximab vedotin exposure. This table comes from immunoSEQ multiplex PCR, and its TCRdb copy is limited to in-frame clones, with some not included. The table lists tens of thousands of clones, 80% to 90% of them singletons. The sample was peripheral blood mononuclear cells (PBMCs), taken before the second cycle of nivolumab. These receptors all come from a human donor with classical Hodgkin lymphoma.

The J gene is TRBJ2-3, the V gene TRBV27; 7 bases fit TRBD1. Trimming took 6 bases from V and 5 from J; bases not matched to a gene: 8. Germline-derived CDR1 and CDR2 are MNHEY and SMNVEV (reference sequence). This CDR3 is 14 amino acids long. The CDR3 region has the DNA TGTGCCAGCAGCAACAGGGGTATCGGAGATACGCAGTATTTT. This encodes CASSNRGIGDTQYF.

The chain has TRBV6-1 and TRBJ1-1; D call uncertain. V gave up 6 bases and J gave up 0 bases, with 8 bases separating them. Germline V lookup: CDR1 MNHNS, CDR2 SASEGT. The CDR3 sequence is 13 residues long. The CDR3 sequence: CASRAALNTEAFF. The CDR3 DNA follows: TGTGCCAGCAGGGCAGCGCTGAACACTGAAGCTTTCTTT.

The rearrangement uses TRBV6-1 and TRBJ2-7; possible D gene TRBD1, 5 bases. This CDR3 comprises 12 residues. The germline V gene has CDR1 MNHNS and CDR2 SASEGT. V lost 7 bases and J 2 bases, leaving 9 bases between the germline ends. The CDR3 DNA follows: TGTGCCAGCAAGGGGTTACCCTACGAGCAGTACTTC. It translates to CASKGLPYEQYF.